These T cell receptor beta chains were read from a single sample in a study of cytomegalovirus exposure and HLA in healthy donors. The repertoire was sequenced with immunoSEQ multiplex PCR; TCRdb's copy has only in-frame clones and lacks some. Counted here are some 130,000 clones, less than 80% occurring once; the ten biggest clones make up about 6.5%. Sequenced input: PBMCs. Source of these receptors: a man in his forties or fifties in good health and CMV-seropositive. Each CDR3 is given with its conserved first and last residue. The order of the fields is clone size, D gene, V gene, J gene, CDR3 length, CDR3 protein, CDR3 DNA. A D gene is named only where the DNA matches it firmly. The size entry is marked missing in some rows and otherwise reads once, few, many or a size class.

NA,NA,TRBV6-1,TRBJ1-1,14,CASSVGRLNTEAFF,TGTGCCAGCAGTGTTGGCAGGTTGAACACTGAAGCTTTCTTT
NA,TRBD2,TRBV4-1,TRBJ2-2,17,CASSQDRLAGVTGELFF,TGCGCCAGCAGCCAAGATAGGCTAGCGGGAGTGACCGGGGAGCTGTTTTTT
NA,NA,TRBV7-9,TRBJ2-3,13,CASSPRGPDTQYF,TGTGCCAGCAGCCCGAGAGGCCCAGATACGCAGTATTTT
once,TRBD2,TRBV19,TRBJ2-3,14,CASSMQRDTDTQYF,TGTGCCAGTAGTATGCAGCGGGACACAGATACGCAGTATTTT
NA,TRBD2,TRBV19,TRBJ2-1,15,CASGQDSGTYNEQFF,TGTGCCAGCGGTCAGGATAGCGGGACCTACAATGAGCAGTTCTTC
NA,NA,TRBV7-9,TRBJ1-5,12,CASSSWDSPVHF,TGTGCCAGCAGCTCATGGGACTCGCCCGTGCATTTT
NA,TRBD2,TRBV5-5,TRBJ2-1,19,CASSRNSLNTAGVGNEQFF,TGTGCCAGCAGCCGAAATTCTCTAAATACAGCGGGAGTGGGCAATGAGCAGTTCTTC
NA,TRBD2,TRBV29-1,TRBJ2-7,15,CSVSGTSGRNGEQYF,TGCAGCGTGAGCGGGACTAGCGGGAGAAATGGCGAGCAGTACTTC
few,NA,TRBV19,TRBJ1-5,14,CASASGISNQPQHF,TGTGCCAGTGCATCGGGGATTAGCAATCAGCCCCAGCATTTT
NA,TRBD1,TRBV5-1,TRBJ2-7,14,CASRPGTGAYEQYF,TGCGCCAGCCGCCCCGGGACAGGGGCCTACGAGCAGTACTTC
NA,NA,TRBV5-1,TRBJ1-1,15,CASSLAGEENTEAFF,TGCGCCAGCAGCTTGGCGGGGGAAGAGAACACTGAAGCTTTCTTT
NA,TRBD1,TRBV6-4,TRBJ1-1,14,CASKTGGAGTEAFF,TGTGCCAGCAAAACAGGGGGCGCGGGGACTGAAGCTTTCTTT
NA,NA,TRBV6-5,TRBJ2-5,13,CASTPPAGRTQYF,TGTGCCAGCACCCCACCGGCTGGGCGAACCCAGTACTTC
NA,NA,TRBV28,TRBJ2-7,14,CASSPGQRSYEQYF,TGTGCCAGCAGTCCCGGACAAAGATCCTACGAGCAGTACTTC
NA,NA,TRBV29-1,TRBJ1-1,13,CSVEEVVSGTAFF,TGCAGCGTTGAAGAAGTAGTGTCCGGTACGGCTTTCTTT
NA,NA,TRBV27,TRBJ1-1,13,CASSPRGNTEAFF,TGTGCCAGCAGTCCTCGGGGGAACACTGAAGCTTTCTTT
NA,NA,TRBV28,TRBJ2-2,15,CASNLAVGNTGELFF,TGTGCCAGCAACTTAGCGGTGGGGAACACCGGGGAGCTGTTTTTT
NA,NA,TRBV7-9,TRBJ2-7,13,CASSLDRENEQYF,TGTGCCAGCAGCCTTGACCGGGAGAACGAGCAGTACTTC
NA,TRBD1,TRBV6-6,TRBJ1-4,16,CASSPSTGGGWEKLFF,TGTGCCAGCAGCCCCTCGACAGGGGGCGGTTGGGAAAAACTGTTTTTT
NA,NA,TRBV1,TRBJ2-4,17,CTSSQDGLAGAKNIQYF,TGCACCAGCAGCCAAGATGGGCTAGCGGGAGCCAAAAACATTCAGTACTTC
few,TRBD1,TRBV2,TRBJ2-2,16,CASRTRSGQGTGELFF,TGTGCCAGCAGAACACGTTCGGGACAGGGCACCGGGGAGCTGTTTTTT
NA,NA,TRBV4-1,TRBJ1-2,15,CASSQEAQGEGGYTF,TGCGCCAGCAGCCAAGAGGCACAGGGTGAAGGCGGCTACACCTTC
few,NA,TRBV19,TRBJ1-5,16,CASSPPAARRNQPQHF,TGTGCCAGTAGTCCGCCGGCAGCCAGGCGCAATCAGCCCCAGCATTTT
NA,NA,TRBV6-1,TRBJ2-5,15,CASSSVRTNQETQYF,TGTGCCAGCAGTTCGGTTCGTACTAACCAAGAGACCCAGTACTTC
NA,TRBD2,TRBV19,TRBJ2-1,14,CASSMERETSEQFF,TGTGCCAGTAGTATGGAGCGGGAGACGAGTGAGCAGTTCTTC